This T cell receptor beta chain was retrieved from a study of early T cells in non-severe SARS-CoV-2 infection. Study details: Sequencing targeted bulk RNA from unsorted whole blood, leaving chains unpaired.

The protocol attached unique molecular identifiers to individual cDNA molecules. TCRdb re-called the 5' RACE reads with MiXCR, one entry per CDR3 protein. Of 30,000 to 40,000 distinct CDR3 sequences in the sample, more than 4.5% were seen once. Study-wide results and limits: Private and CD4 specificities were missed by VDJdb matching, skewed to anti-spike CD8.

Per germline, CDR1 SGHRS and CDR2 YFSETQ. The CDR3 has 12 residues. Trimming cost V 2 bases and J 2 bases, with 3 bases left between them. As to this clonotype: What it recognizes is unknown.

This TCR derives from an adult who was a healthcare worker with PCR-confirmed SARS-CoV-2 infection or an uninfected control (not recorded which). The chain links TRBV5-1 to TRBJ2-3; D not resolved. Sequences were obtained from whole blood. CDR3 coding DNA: TGCGCCAGCAGCTTACCCACAGATACGCAGTATTTT. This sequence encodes CASSLPTDTQYF.